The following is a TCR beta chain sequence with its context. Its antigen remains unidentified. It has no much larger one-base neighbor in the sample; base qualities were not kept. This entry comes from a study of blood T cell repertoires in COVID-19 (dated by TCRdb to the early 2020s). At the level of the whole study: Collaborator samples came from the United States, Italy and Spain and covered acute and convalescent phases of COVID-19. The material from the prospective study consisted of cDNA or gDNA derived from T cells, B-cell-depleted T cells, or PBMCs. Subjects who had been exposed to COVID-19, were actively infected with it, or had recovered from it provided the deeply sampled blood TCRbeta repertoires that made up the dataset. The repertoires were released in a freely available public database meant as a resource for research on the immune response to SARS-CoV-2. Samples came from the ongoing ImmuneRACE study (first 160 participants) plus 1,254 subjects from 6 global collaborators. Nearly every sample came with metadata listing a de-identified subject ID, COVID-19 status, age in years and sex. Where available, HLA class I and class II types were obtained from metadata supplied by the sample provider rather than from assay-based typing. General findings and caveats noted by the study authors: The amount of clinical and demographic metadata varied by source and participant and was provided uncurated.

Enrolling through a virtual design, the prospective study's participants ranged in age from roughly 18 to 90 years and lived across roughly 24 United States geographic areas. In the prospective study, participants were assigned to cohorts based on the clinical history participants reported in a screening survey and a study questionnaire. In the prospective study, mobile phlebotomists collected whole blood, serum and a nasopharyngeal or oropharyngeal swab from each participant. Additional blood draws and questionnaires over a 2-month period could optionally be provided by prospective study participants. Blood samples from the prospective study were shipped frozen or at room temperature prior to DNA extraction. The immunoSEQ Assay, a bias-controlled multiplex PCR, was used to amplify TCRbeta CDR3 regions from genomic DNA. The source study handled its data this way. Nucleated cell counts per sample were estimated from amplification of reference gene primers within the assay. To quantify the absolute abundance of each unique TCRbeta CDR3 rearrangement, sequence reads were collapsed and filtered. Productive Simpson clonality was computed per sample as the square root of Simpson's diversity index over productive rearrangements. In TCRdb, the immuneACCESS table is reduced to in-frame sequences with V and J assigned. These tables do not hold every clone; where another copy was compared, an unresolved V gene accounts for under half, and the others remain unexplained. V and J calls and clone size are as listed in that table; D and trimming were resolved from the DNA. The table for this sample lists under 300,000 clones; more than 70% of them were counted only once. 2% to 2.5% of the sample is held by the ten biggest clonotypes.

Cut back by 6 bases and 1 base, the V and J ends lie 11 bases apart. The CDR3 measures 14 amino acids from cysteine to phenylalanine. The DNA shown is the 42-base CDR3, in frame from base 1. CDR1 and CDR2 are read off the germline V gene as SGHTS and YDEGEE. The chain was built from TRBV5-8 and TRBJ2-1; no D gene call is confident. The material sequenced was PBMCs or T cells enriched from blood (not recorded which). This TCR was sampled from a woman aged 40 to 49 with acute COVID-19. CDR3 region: CASKQTRSYNEQFF. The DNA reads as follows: TGTGCCAGCAAACAGACCCGATCCTACAATGAGCAGTTCTTC.